Each of the 12 T cell receptor beta chains below was sequenced from the same sample in a study of shared clonotypes between healthy human individuals. Profiling relied on immunoSEQ multiplex PCR, and the TCRdb table lists in-frame clones only, not all of them. The sample has about a million clones, about 75% seen once. Sequences were obtained from memory CD4+ T cells sorted from blood. Subset given: CD45RA-negative fraction. Source of these receptors: a man between 18 and 29 years old in good health.

This clone was seen repeatedly, ten times or more. The rearrangement uses TRBV2 and TRBJ1-6; 8 positions agree with TRBD1. J gave up 10 bases and V 10 bases, and 9 bases lay outside the gene matches. This CDR3 has 13 amino acids. CDR1 SNHLY and CDR2 FYNNEI come from the germline V gene. The chain's CDR3 is CATQGTGVSPLHF. The CDR3 coding sequence is TGTGCCACCCAGGGGACAGGAGTATCACCCCTCCACTTT.

The V call is TRBV27, the J call TRBJ2-5; a possible D gene is TRBD2 (6 bases). Trimming took off 5 bases at V and 2 bases at J, with 21 bases between the two ends. Germline V CDR1 and CDR2: MNHEY, SMNVEV (reference sequence). This CDR3 region has 17 residues. CDR3 region: CASSLRPPAGLQETQYF. CDR3 coding DNA: TGTGCCAGCAGTCTTCGTCCCCCGGCGGGATTGCAAGAGACCCAGTACTTC.

This clone appeared a few times. V is TRBV13 and J is TRBJ1-2, with D perhaps TRBD1 (6 bases). This CDR3 region has 13 residues. CDR1 is PRHDT, CDR2 FYEKMQ, per germline (reference sequence). V lost 0 bases and J 7 bases, leaving 9 bases between the germline ends. CDR3 protein: CASSLGQGFGYTF. The CDR3 nucleotides read TGTGCCAGCAGCTTAGGACAGGGATTTGGCTACACCTTC.

V and J are TRBV5-4 and TRBJ2-1; the match to TRBD1 covers 9 bases. Germline values: CDR1 SGHNT, CDR2 YYREEE (reference sequence). J gave up 2 bases and V 6 bases, and 12 bases lay outside the gene matches. The CDR3 covers 17 residues. The CDR3 region has the DNA TGTGCCAGCAACCTTGGGGGACAGGGCTGGGCCTACAATGAGCAGTTCTTC. The encoded protein is CASNLGGQGWAYNEQFF.

The V call is TRBV12-5, the J call TRBJ2-3, with D possibly being TRBD1 (6 bases). Germline V gene sequence: CDR1 LGHNT, CDR2 FRNRAP. CDR3 length equals 15 residues. V was cut by 1 base and J by 3 bases, with 11 bases left in between. In DNA, the CDR3 is TGTGCTAGTGGTTTGGGGGGGCTCCCAACAGATACGCAGTATTTT. Amino acid sequence: CASGLGGLPTDTQYF.

The chain carries TRBV9 and TRBJ2-1, with TRBD2 matching over 7 bases. This CDR3 is 19 amino acids long. The germline V gene has CDR1 SGDLS and CDR2 YYNGEE. The V and J ends lost 0 bases and 0 bases, in that order; junction bases with no gene match: 12. As DNA, the CDR3 is TGTGCCAGCAGCGTAGCGGCCTTTTCTAGCGGCCGCTCCTACAATGAGCAGTTCTTC. Translation gives CASSVAAFSSGRSYNEQFF.

The chain has TRBV6-1 and TRBJ2-5, with D tentatively TRBD1 (6 bases). V was pared by 6 bases and J by 2 bases, with 16 bases between. This CDR3 has 15 amino acids. Germline CDR1 and CDR2: MNHNS and SASEGT. The CDR3 nucleotides read TGTGCCAGCAGCGGAATGCGGACAGCACAAGAGACCCAGTACTTC. Encoded protein: CASSGMRTAQETQYF.

This chain uses TRBV14 with TRBJ2-7; no clear D. The CDR3 runs to 14 residues. Between the trimmed V and J ends, which lost 4 bases and 1 base, there was a span of 11 bases. Germline CDR1 SGHDN, CDR2 FVKESK. The CDR3 nucleotides read TGTGCCAGCAGCCCCCTCGGCAATTCCTACGAGCAGTACTTC. Encoded protein: CASSPLGNSYEQYF.

This clone was counted between two and nine times. The V gene is TRBV28, the J gene TRBJ2-1; perhaps TRBD2 as D (6 bases). The CDR3 extends over 17 amino acids. Germline V lookup: CDR1 MDHEN, CDR2 SYDVKM. Trimming removed 10 bases from V and 4 bases from J, with 26 bases in between. The CDR3 is CATRSMGGTMYYNEQFF. The CDR3 coding sequence is TGTGCCACCCGATCAATGGGCGGGACCATGTATTACAATGAGCAGTTCTTC.

J is TRBJ2-7 and V is TRBV12-5; 7 nucleotides match TRBD1. Looked up from germline, CDR1 is LGHNT and CDR2 is FRNRAP. The CDR3 contains 13 residues. V trimming: 8 bases; J trimming: 0 bases; junction bases outside the gene matches: 4. The CDR3 protein is CASLTGTSYEQYF. CDR3 coding DNA: TGTGCTAGTTTGACAGGGACCTCCTACGAGCAGTACTTC.

With regard to this clone: This same CDR3 is encoded by further DNA sequences in the sample. The gene calls are TRBV6-5 and TRBJ2-3; D may be TRBD1 (6 bases). This CDR3 has 11 residues. With 6 bases removed from V and 5 bases from J, the gap between germline ends came to 6 bases. Germline CDR1 reads MNHEY; CDR2 reads SVGAGI. The CDR3 bases are TGTGCCAGCAGCAGGGGAGATACGCAGTATTTT. Protein sequence: CASSRGDTQYF.

V usage is TRBV27 and J usage is TRBJ1-6, with D unclear. Germline CDR1 is MNHEY and CDR2 is SMNVEV (reference sequence). Trimming removed 0 bases from V and 11 bases from J, with 8 bases in between. This CDR3 spans 13 amino acids. CDR3 sequence (DNA): TGTGCCAGCAGTTTATCTGATGGGACACCCCTCCACTTT. This sequence encodes CASSLSDGTPLHF.